The 15 T cell receptor beta chains given below trace back to one sample, sequenced in a study of blood T cell repertoires in COVID-19. This table comes from immunoSEQ multiplex PCR, and its TCRdb copy is limited to in-frame clones, with some not included. Among some 230,000 clones, around 84% were seen once, and the ten largest hold 5% to 6.5%. Sequencing was performed on peripheral blood. The receptor source for this set is a woman in her fifties or sixties who had recovered from COVID-19.

The chain joins TRBV7-2 to TRBJ1-4, with D uncertain. The CDR3 loop spans 14 amino acids. Germline assignment: CDR1 SGHTA and CDR2 FQGNSA. Trimming took 5 bases from V and 4 from J, leaving 11 bases between them. The CDR3 bases are TGTGCCAGCAGCCCGGGAGTTTATAATGAAAAACTGTTTTTT. This encodes CASSPGVYNEKLFF.

The V and J genes are TRBV10-1 and TRBJ1-3; 8 positions agree with TRBD1. CDR1 and CDR2 (germline): WNHNN, SYGVQD (reference sequence). V lost 4 bases and J lost 2; bases outside the gene matches: 1. The CDR3 contains 14 residues. CDR3 sequence: CASSVDRAGNTIYF. CDR3 bases: TGCGCCAGCAGTGTGGACAGGGCTGGAAACACCATATATTTT.

J is TRBJ1-2 and V is TRBV2; 7 bases are shared with TRBD1. Germline V gene lookup returns CDR1 SNHLY and CDR2 FYNNEI. This CDR3 contains 13 residues. V shed 3 bases and J 9 bases; nucleotides not matched to a gene: 7. The CDR3 coding sequence is TGTGCCAGCAGTGACACAGGGGAGGATAGCTACACCTTC. It translates to CASSDTGEDSYTF.

V usage is TRBV2 and J usage is TRBJ1-4; D remains unclear. Trimming cost V 4 bases and J 5 bases, with 11 bases left between them. Germline V gene sequence: CDR1 SNHLY, CDR2 FYNNEI. The CDR3 loop spans 14 amino acids. This CDR3 is CASSGQVFNEKLFF. The DNA of the CDR3 is TGTGCCAGCAGTGGTCAGGTCTTCAATGAAAAACTGTTTTTT.

V is TRBV6-1 and J is TRBJ1-1; D remains ambiguous. From germline, CDR1 is MNHNS and CDR2 SASEGT. The CDR3 runs to 13 residues. Trimming took 2 bases from V and 4 from J, leaving 8 bases between them. The CDR3 coding sequence is TGTGCCAGCAGTGAAAGCGCGGGCACTGAAGCTTTCTTT. It is translated as CASSESAGTEAFF.

V is TRBV10-3 and J is TRBJ2-5; D might be TRBD1 (6 bases). The CDR3 covers 15 residues. The V end lost 0 bases, the J end lost 5 bases, and 13 bases lay between the germline ends. Germline V gene lookup returns CDR1 ENHRY and CDR2 SYGVKD. In DNA, the CDR3 is TGTGCCATCAGTGAGTCAAACAGGGCTTGGGAGACCCAGTACTTC. It codes for CAISESNRAWETQYF.

There are many counts of this clone. The rearrangement uses TRBV19 and TRBJ2-7, with 7 bases fitting TRBD1. The CDR3 is 15 residues long. The trim removed 2 bases at V and 7 bases at J, leaving 11 bases unmatched. Germline-derived CDR1 and CDR2 are LNHDA and SQIVND (reference sequence). In nucleotides, the CDR3 is TGTGCCAGTAGTATACCGGGACAGATTCTGGGAGAGCAGTACTTC. Its protein product is CASSIPGQILGEQYF.

As regards this clone: At one end the junction does not follow the germline gene, possibly because of a read error. The rearrangement links TRBV11-2 to TRBJ1-1; D is unclear. Per germline, CDR1 SGHAT and CDR2 FQNNGV. The CDR3 consists of 13 residues. The CDR3 region is CASSLGAVSGWIF. In DNA form, the CDR3 reads TGTGCCAGCAGCTTAGGGGCGGTCTCGGGGTGGATCTTT.

J is TRBJ2-3 and V is TRBV7-8; 9 nucleotides agree with TRBD2. CDR3 length: 16 amino acids. Looked up from germline, CDR1 is SGHVS and CDR2 is FQNEAQ. With V trimmed by 4 bases and J by 6 bases, 11 bases remained unmatched. CDR3 sequence: CASSSQRGAFPDTQYF. The CDR3 DNA is TGTGCCAGCAGCTCTCAGCGGGGGGCCTTTCCGGATACGCAGTATTTT.

The chain employs TRBV9 and TRBJ2-1, with D possibly being TRBD2 (6 bases). The CDR3 is made up of 14 amino acids. Germline V gene sequence: CDR1 SGDLS, CDR2 YYNGEE. V was shortened by 4 bases and J by 5 bases, with 13 bases between the two germline ends. The CDR3: CASSILWGDNEQFF. CDR3 bases: TGTGCCAGCAGCATACTTTGGGGGGACAATGAGCAGTTCTTC. The complete variable domain, with remaining parts taken from reference TRBV9 and TRBJ2-1, reads DSGVTQTPKHLITATGQRVTLRCSPRSGDLSVYWYQQSLDQGLQFLIQYYNGEERAKGNILERFSAQQFPDLHSELNLSSLELGDSALYFCASSILWGDNEQFFGPGTRLTVL.

The chain combines TRBV5-5 with TRBJ2-3, with 10 bases identical to TRBD1. The V segment lost 3 bases and the J segment 8 bases; nucleotides outside the gene matches: 12. Per the germline V gene, CDR1 is SGHKS and CDR2 is YYEKEE (reference sequence). The CDR3 spans 16 residues. The CDR3 reads CASSSGTGAPQATQYF. In DNA, the CDR3 is TGTGCCAGCAGCTCAGGGACAGGGGCCCCTCAGGCTACGCAGTATTTT. Together with reference TRBV5-5 and TRBJ2-3, the CDR3 gives the full variable domain: DAGVTQSPTHLIKTRGQQVTLRCSPISGHKSVSWYQQVLGQGPQFIFQYYEKEERGRGNFPDRFSARQFPNYSSELNVNALLLGDSALYLCASSSGTGAPQATQYFGPGTRLTVL.

The chain links TRBV3-1 (or the pseudogene TRBV3-2) to TRBJ1-1; 7 bases align to TRBD1. CDR3 size: 14 residues. Germline V lookup: CDR1 LGHDT, CDR2 YNNKEL (reference sequence). Unmatched junction bases numbered 3, after V lost 1 base and J lost 4 bases. This chain's CDR3 is CASSQGAGGTEAFF. CDR3 in DNA: TGTGCCAGCAGCCAAGGAGCAGGGGGCACTGAAGCTTTCTTT.

The count of this clone is one. The chain uses TRBV4-2 and TRBJ2-7; D call uncertain. V lost 1 base and J lost 2, with 9 bases in between. This CDR3 contains 14 residues. CDR1 and CDR2 from the germline V gene are LGHNA and YNFKEQ. Written as DNA, the CDR3 is TGTGCCAGCAGCCAAGGTTCACAAGCCTACGAGCAGTACTTC. Translated, it gives CASSQGSQAYEQYF.

The rearrangement uses TRBV5-6 and TRBJ2-5; D gene uncertain. Trimming removed 7 bases from V and 4 bases from J, with 17 bases in between. This CDR3 contains 14 residues. Germline CDR1 and CDR2: SGHDT and YYEEEE. The CDR3 loop is CASGLEAYRETQYF. The CDR3 bases are TGTGCCAGCGGTCTCGAGGCCTACCGAGAGACCCAGTACTTC.

The chain joins TRBV9 to TRBJ2-1, with 8 positions matching TRBD2. After removal of 0 bases from V and 1 base from J, the junction contained 12 bases not matched to a gene. This CDR3 spans 19 amino acids. Germline V lookup: CDR1 SGDLS, CDR2 YYNGEE. The CDR3 DNA reads TGTGCCAGCAGCGTAGCTACGAGGAGCGGGGGTGCATCCTACAATGAGCAGTTCTTC. Encoded protein: CASSVATRSGGASYNEQFF.